This entry lists 3 T cell receptor beta chains sequenced from one sample in a study of CD8 T cells in ankylosing spondylitis. One entry per CDR3 protein, called by TCRdb with MiXCR from the 5' RACE reads. The table includes a few hundred thousand distinct CDR3 sequences, 20% to 25% detected once. Sequencing used blood, either unsorted or a sorted T cell fraction (not recorded which). Receptor source: a male donor with ankylosing spondylitis or in good health (not recorded which).

This clonotype was counted only a few times. The gene calls are TRBV20-1 and TRBJ2-2; D unclear. Germline V gene sequence: CDR1 DFQATT, CDR2 SNEGSKA (reference sequence). The CDR3 extends over 11 amino acids. V was clipped by 1 base and J by 8 bases, with 5 bases between them. This CDR3 is CSARVVGELFF. For the CDR3, the DNA is TGCAGTGCTAGAGTCGTAGGGGAGCTGTTTTTT.

J is TRBJ2-5 and V is TRBV7-6, with TRBD1 matching 10 bases. Germline V gene lookup returns CDR1 SGHVS and CDR2 FNYEAQ. The trim removed 5 bases at V and 4 bases at J, leaving 7 bases unmatched. There are 15 residues in the CDR3. Here the CDR3 DNA reads TGTGCCAGCAGCCTACGGACAGGGGGTACAGAGACCCAGTACTTC. Protein: CASSLRTGGTETQYF.

The chain has TRBV20-1 and TRBJ2-3; 7 nucleotides match TRBD1. Germline V gene sequence: CDR1 DFQATT, CDR2 SNEGSKA (reference sequence). Trimming cost V 4 bases and J 0 bases; bases outside gene matches: 1. The CDR3 sequence is 13 residues long. The CDR3 DNA reads as TGCAGTGCTACGGACAGGAGCACAGATACGCAGTATTTT. Its translation is CSATDRSTDTQYF.